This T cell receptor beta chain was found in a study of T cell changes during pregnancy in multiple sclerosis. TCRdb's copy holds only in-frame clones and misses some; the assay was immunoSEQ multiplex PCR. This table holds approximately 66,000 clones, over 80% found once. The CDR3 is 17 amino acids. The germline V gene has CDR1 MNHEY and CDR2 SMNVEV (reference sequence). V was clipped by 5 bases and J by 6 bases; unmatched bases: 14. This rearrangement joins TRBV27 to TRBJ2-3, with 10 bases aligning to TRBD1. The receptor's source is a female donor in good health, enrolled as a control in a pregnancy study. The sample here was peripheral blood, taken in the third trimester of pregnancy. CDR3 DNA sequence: TGTGCCAGCAGTGAAGTAGTCCGCGACAGGGGGCTTGATACGCAGTATTTT. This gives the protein CASSEVVRDRGLDTQYF.